These T cell receptor beta chains were read from a single sample in a study of PD-1 blockade in classical Hodgkin lymphoma. Here immunoSEQ multiplex PCR was the method, and the copy in TCRdb shows in-frame clones only, minus some. The sample records fewer than 55,000 clones, almost 90% being singletons. This specimen was peripheral blood mononuclear cells (PBMCs), taken at baseline. All receptors come from a human donor with classical Hodgkin lymphoma. The CDR3 runs from the conserved cysteine through the conserved F or W.

len,j_gene,v_gene,CDR3aa
11,TRBJ2-7,TRBV6-6,CASGQGYEQYF
14,TRBJ2-7,TRBV7-2,CASSLGGITYEQYF
14,TRBJ2-2,TRBV10-2,CASSGVGNTGELFF
15,TRBJ2-1,TRBV27,CASTPSGGADNEQFF
16,TRBJ1-2,TRBV1,CTSSPPLGTEHYGYTF
14,TRBJ1-1,TRBV6-6,CASTTGQLNTEAFF
16,TRBJ2-3,TRBV5-1,CASSLGILKSTDTQYF
15,TRBJ2-1,TRBV7-3,CASSSGFQSYNEQFF
13,TRBJ2-1,TRBV19,CASSIDVLAEQFF
16,TRBJ1-1,TRBV15,CATSGFLGGVDTEAFF
14,TRBJ1-3,TRBV7-8,CASSPDRVGNTIYF
16,TRBJ2-1,TRBV29-1,CSVYDFRDVGYNEQFF
15,TRBJ1-3,TRBV27,CASRGGPHSGNTIYF
16,TRBJ2-3,TRBV6-6,CASTVGVPAITDTQYF
15,TRBJ2-7,TRBV27,CASDKSGPPGYEQYF
14,TRBJ2-5,TRBV5-6,CASSLVGVQETQYF
17,TRBJ1-2,TRBV5-5,CASSLGSGGQGIYGYTF
17,TRBJ1-2,TRBV5-1,CASSLVVSGALSLGYTF
16,TRBJ2-1,TRBV4-1,CASSQEGGGFNNEQFF
11,TRBJ2-7,TRBV10-3,CAISELDRAYF
14,TRBJ1-2,TRBV29-1,CSAGRGDPNYGYTF
12,TRBJ2-7,TRBV19,CASLSNSYEQYF
15,TRBJ1-5,TRBV5-8,CASSHRDRINQPQHF
14,TRBJ2-1,TRBV7-9,CASSDRAFNNEQFF
11,TRBJ2-7,TRBV20-1,CSARDVYEQYF
11,TRBJ1-4,TRBV6-5,CATGRDEKLFF
15,TRBJ2-5,TRBV6-1,CASSEESGNQETQYF
14,TRBJ1-1,TRBV18,CASSPRRGRTEAFF
20,TRBJ2-1,TRBV7-6,CASSGRTGLAGEKSYNEQFF
11,TRBJ1-2,TRBV28,CASSAIGGYTF
17,TRBJ2-5,TRBV28,CASSRRTSGGSQETQYF
15,TRBJ2-7,TRBV5-6,CASSSWTRSIYEQYF
14,TRBJ1-2,TRBV6-5,CASSTRQGGYGYTF
15,TRBJ2-1,TRBV18,CASSPPAKHYNEQFF
17,TRBJ2-5,TRBV27,CASSLSRGTGSQETQYF
16,TRBJ2-3,TRBV10-3,CAISDRTGVYTDTQYF
13,TRBJ2-7,TRBV5-6,CASSQDTTYEQYF
13,TRBJ2-1,TRBV10-3,CAISEKSLNEQFF
11,TRBJ1-1,TRBV7-9,CASSLADEAFF
16,TRBJ2-3,TRBV9,CASSVKAGGPADTQYF
16,TRBJ2-2,TRBV6-4,CASSDSAGGSTGELFF
13,TRBJ2-1,TRBV6-4,CASSLSSYNEQFF
15,TRBJ2-5,TRBV5-6,CASSLIRTYQETQYF
15,TRBJ1-4,TRBV5-1,CASSASATGVEKLFF
15,TRBJ1-6,TRBV6-1,CASSERSFYNSPLHF
15,TRBJ2-7,TRBV7-2,CASSLIQGVLGEQYF